What follows is one TCR beta chain and its context. Its target is not known. These data come from a study of shared clonotypes between healthy human individuals. Notes on the study in general: Memory subsets had estimated richness that was generally smaller than that of naive subsets.

The CDR3 sequence is 15 residues long. V shed 5 bases and J 1 base; nucleotides not matched to a gene: 2. CDR1 is SGHVS and CDR2 is FNYEAQ in the germline V gene. Clones were read by immunoSEQ multiplex PCR, and TCRdb kept only the in-frame ones, dropping some. The sample lists more than 2,000,000 clones; over 85% were seen once. The sample taken for sequencing was naive CD4+ T cells from PBMCs. Indicated subset: CD45RA+ positively selected. V gene TRBV7-6 combines with J gene TRBJ2-3, with 11 bases aligning to TRBD2. The receptor comes from a man aged 18 to 30 in good health. Some clones in this sample may be carry-over from other donors' samples. CDR3 in DNA: TGTGCCAGCAGCCAGGGACTAGCGGGCACAGATACGCAGTATTTT. Its protein product is CASSQGLAGTDTQYF.